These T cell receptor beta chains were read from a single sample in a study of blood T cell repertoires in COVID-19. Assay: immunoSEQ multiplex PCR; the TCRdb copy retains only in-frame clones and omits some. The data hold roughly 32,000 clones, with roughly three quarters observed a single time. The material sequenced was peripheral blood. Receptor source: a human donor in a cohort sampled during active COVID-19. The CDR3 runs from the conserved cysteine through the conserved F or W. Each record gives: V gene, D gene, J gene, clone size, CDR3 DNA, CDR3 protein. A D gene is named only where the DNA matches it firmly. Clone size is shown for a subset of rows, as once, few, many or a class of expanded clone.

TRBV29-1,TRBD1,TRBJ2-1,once,TGCAGCGTGGCCCAAGACAGGGGATCTTACAATGAGCAGTTCTTC,CSVAQDRGSYNEQFF
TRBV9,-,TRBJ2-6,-,TGTGCCAGCAGCGTAGTTACAGGCCCAAGCGTCCTGACTTTC,CASSVVTGPSVLTF
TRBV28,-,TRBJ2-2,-,TGTGCCAGCAGTTTTGGTGGGGGGAGCTGGTTCGCGAACACCGGGGAGCTGTTTTTT,CASSFGGGSWFANTGELFF
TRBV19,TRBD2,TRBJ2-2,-,TGTGCCAGTAAGCCTAGCGGGAACACCGGGGAGCTGTTTTTT,CASKPSGNTGELFF
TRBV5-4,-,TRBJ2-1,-,TGTGCCAGCAGCCCTCGAGCGGTCAGCTCCTACAATGAGCAGTTCTTC,CASSPRAVSSYNEQFF
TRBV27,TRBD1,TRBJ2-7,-,TGTGCCAGCAGTTTAATTCCGGGACAGGGATCGGGCGAGCAGTACTTC,CASSLIPGQGSGEQYF
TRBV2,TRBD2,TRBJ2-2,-,TGTGCCAGCACGAGGGAGGGCACGAACACCGGGGAGCTGTTTTTT,CASTREGTNTGELFF
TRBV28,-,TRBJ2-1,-,TGTGCCAGCAGTTCGCAACAGGGTCGACGCTACAATGAGCAGTTCTTC,CASSSQQGRRYNEQFF
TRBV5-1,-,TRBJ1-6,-,TGCGCCAGCAGCTTGATGGAGAGATCACCCCTCCACTTT,CASSLMERSPLHF
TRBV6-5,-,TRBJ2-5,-,TGTGCCAGCAGTTACTCGTTAGCTGAGACCCAGTACTTC,CASSYSLAETQYF
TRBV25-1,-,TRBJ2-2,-,TGTGCCAGCAGGGGAGGCGGGAACACCGGGGAGCTGTTTTTT,CASRGGGNTGELFF
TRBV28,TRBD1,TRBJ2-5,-,TGTGCCAGCAGCGGGACAGGGTCGTTTCGAGAGACCCAGTACTTC,CASSGTGSFRETQYF
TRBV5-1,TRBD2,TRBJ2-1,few,TGCGCCAGCAGCTCTAGCGGGGTGAACTACAATGAGCAGTTCTTC,CASSSSGVNYNEQFF
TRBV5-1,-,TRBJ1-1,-,TGCGCCAGCAGCTTGACAGGGCCGAACACTGAAGCTTTCTTT,CASSLTGPNTEAFF
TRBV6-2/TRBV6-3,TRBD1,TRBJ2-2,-,TGTGCCAGCAGCCCCCTAGGGACAGGGATTCCCGGGGAGCTGTTTTTT,CASSPLGTGIPGELFF
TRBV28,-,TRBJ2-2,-,TGTGCCAGCAGTTTCCGCACCGGGGAGCTGTTTTTT,CASSFRTGELFF
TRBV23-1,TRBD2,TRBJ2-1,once,TGCGCCAGCAGTCAGGCCACTAGCGGGGGGCCTTACAATGAGCAGTTCTTC,CASSQATSGGPYNEQFF
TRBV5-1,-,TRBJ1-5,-,TGCGCCAGCAGCACAGGACAGAGCAATCAGCCCCAGCATTTT,CASSTGQSNQPQHF
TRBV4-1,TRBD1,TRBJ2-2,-,TGCGCCAGCAGCCAACCCCGCCAGGGGGTGTTCGGGGAGCTGTTTTTT,CASSQPRQGVFGELFF
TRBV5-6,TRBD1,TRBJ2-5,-,TGTGCCAGCAGCTTGGTTGGCCAGGGGGCATCAGAGACCCAGTACTTC,CASSLVGQGASETQYF
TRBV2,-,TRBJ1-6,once,TGTGCCAGCGATCTCTCGGAACAGCTCATTAATTCACCCCTCCACTTT,CASDLSEQLINSPLHF
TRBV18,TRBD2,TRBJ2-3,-,TGTGCCAGCTCATCGCGGGAGCTAACAGATACGCAGTATTTT,CASSSRELTDTQYF
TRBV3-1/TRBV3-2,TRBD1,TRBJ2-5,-,TGTGCCAGCAGCCTACGATTTAAAGGACAGGGCTACCAAGAGACCCAGTACTTC,CASSLRFKGQGYQETQYF
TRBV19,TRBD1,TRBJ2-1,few,TGTGCCAATTCGACAGGGGGATACAATGAGCAGTTCTTC,CANSTGGYNEQFF
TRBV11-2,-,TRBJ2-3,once,TGTGCCAGCAGCCGCGGCTTAGATACGCAGTATTTT,CASSRGLDTQYF
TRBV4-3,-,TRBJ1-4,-,TGCGCCAGCAGCCAAGAAGGTGCAGCGGGGGAAAAACTGTTTTTT,CASSQEGAAGEKLFF
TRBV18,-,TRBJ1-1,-,TGTGCCAGCTCACGACGGACACAGATGAACACTGAAGCTTTCTTT,CASSRRTQMNTEAFF
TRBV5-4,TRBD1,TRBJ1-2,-,TGTGCCAGCAGGATATCGACAGGGACTAACTATGGCTACACCTTC,CASRISTGTNYGYTF
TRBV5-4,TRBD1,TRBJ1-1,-,TGTGCCAGCAGCTTGGCAGGGGGTTGGGAAGCTTTCTTT,CASSLAGGWEAFF
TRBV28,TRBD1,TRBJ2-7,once,TGTGCCAGCAGTCTTCTACAGGGGAACTACGAGCAGTACTTC,CASSLLQGNYEQYF